This T cell receptor beta chain is from a study of cytomegalovirus exposure and HLA in healthy donors. Findings and caveats of the study: Some TCR beta chains (about 170 of them) were listed as cytomegalovirus-associated. Per published reports, the classifier diagnosed cytomegalovirus status with high specificity and sensitivity.

Points on this clone: Its antigen is not known.

Donors likely had unrecorded immune exposures despite being nominally healthy when sampled. Amplification used 60 Vbeta primers and 13 Jbeta primers. In the authors' workflow: There were tens of millions of unique TCR beta chains by a later count, and about 12 million of them were shared. Sequencing used immunoSEQ multiplex PCR; TCRdb keeps in-frame clones, though not all of them. V and J calls and clone size come straight from that table; D and trimming were deduced from the DNA. Of 150,000 or so clones detected, 77% appear once; the ten largest clones hold roughly 3.9%. V shed 0 bases, J shed 2 bases, and the junction held 5 bases outside the gene matches. The CDR3 covers 16 residues. Per germline, CDR1 SGHRS and CDR2 YFSETQ.

This sequence originates from a male donor in good health and CMV-seropositive. The chain uses TRBV5-1 and TRBJ1-3; the match to TRBD1 covers 7 bases. Material for sequencing was PBMCs. CDR3 DNA sequence: TGCGCCAGCAGCTTGGGACAGGGAGGAACTGGAAACACCATATATTTT. It specifies CASSLGQGGTGNTIYF.